A single sample gave rise to the 18 T cell receptor beta chains below, sequenced in a study of blood T cells in healthy people across ages. Primers used in a second PCR of roughly 6 to 11 cycles were a sample-barcoded 5' primer and a J-beta primer mix. TCRdb reprocessed the 5' RACE reads with MiXCR, giving one entry per CDR3 protein. The table includes 650,000 to 950,000 distinct CDR3 sequences, approximately 48% detected once. Specimen: blood. All receptors derive from a man in his 60s in good health.

A few counts support this clonotype. V and J are TRBV7-2 and TRBJ2-5; no definite D call. CDR3 size: 15 residues. The germline V gene has CDR1 SGHTA and CDR2 FQGNSA. V was clipped by 1 base and J by 1 base, with 10 bases between them. The CDR3 sequence is CASSLDGRTQETQYF. In DNA, the CDR3 is TGTGCCAGCAGCTTAGACGGACGGACCCAAGAGACCCAGTACTTC.

There are a few counts of this clonotype. The rearrangement joins TRBV24-1 to TRBJ2-5, with 9 bases aligning to TRBD1. With V trimmed by 3 bases and J by 0 bases, 10 bases remained unmatched. The CDR3 is made up of 18 amino acids. Germline CDR1 reads KGHDR; CDR2 reads SFDVKD. In DNA, the CDR3 is TGTGCCACCAGTGATCCCACGGACAGGGGCGCGAACCAAGAGACCCAGTACTTC. This translates into CATSDPTDRGANQETQYF.

This clonotype was seen only a few times. The chain employs TRBV29-1 and TRBJ2-7; 8 nucleotides line up with TRBD1. From germline, CDR1 is SQVTM and CDR2 ANQGSEA. This CDR3 comprises 15 residues. J was trimmed by 3 bases and V by 6 bases; bases with no gene match: 13. The CDR3 here is CSVTSATGTGYEQYF. The CDR3 DNA is TGCAGCGTCACTTCCGCCACCGGGACAGGCTACGAGCAGTACTTC.

This chain joins TRBV5-4 and TRBJ2-3; 8 bases match TRBD2. The CDR3 sequence is 16 residues long. V trimming: 4 bases; J trimming: 2 bases; junction bases outside the gene matches: 9. Germline-derived CDR1 and CDR2 are SGHNT and YYREEE (reference sequence). The chain's CDR3 is CASSPGVSGATDTQYF. The CDR3 DNA sequence: TGTGCCAGCAGCCCCGGGGTTAGCGGGGCCACAGATACGCAGTATTTT.

The CDR3, as DNA: TGTGCCAGCAGCTTAGAGGGCCCCAACTCCTATAATTCACCCCTCCACTTT. Translation: CASSLEGPNSYNSPLHF. The chain couples TRBV7-9 to TRBJ1-6; D ambiguous. The V gene lost 1 base and the J gene lost 0 bases, with 10 bases spanning the gap. The CDR3 totals 17 residues. CDR1 is SEHNR, CDR2 FQNEAQ, per germline (reference sequence).

The V and J genes are TRBV5-6 and TRBJ2-3; D is unresolved. The CDR3 has 11 amino acids. Germline lookup yields CDR1 SGHDT and CDR2 YYEEEE. Trimming left V 3 bases short and J 9 bases short, with 8 bases between. CDR3 in amino acids: CASSSSLTQYF. CDR3 DNA sequence: TGTGCCAGCAGCTCAAGTCTAACGCAGTATTTT. The variable domain in full, completed from reference TRBV5-6 and TRBJ2-3, reads DAGVTQSPTHLIKTRGQQVTLRCSPKSGHDTVSWYQQALGQGPQFIFQYYEEEERQRGNFPDRFSGHQFPNYSSELNVNALLLGDSALYLCASSSSLTQYFGPGTRLTVL.

The sample holds one count of this clonotype. The chain is built from TRBV6-1 and TRBJ2-3, with 11 bases matching TRBD2. The CDR3 contains 16 residues. Germline CDR1 and CDR2: MNHNS and SASEGT. V lost 6 bases to trimming and J lost 3 bases; unmatched junction nucleotides: 8. Here the CDR3 DNA reads TGTGCCAGCAGCGAATCAATAGCGGGGGGGACAGATACGCAGTATTTT. The encoded protein is CASSESIAGGTDTQYF.

The chain carries TRBV20-1 and TRBJ2-1, with 8 bases fitting TRBD2. Trimming at V came to 6 bases and at J to 2 bases, leaving 21 bases not matched to a gene. Germline CDR1 reads DFQATT; CDR2 reads SNEGSKA (reference sequence). This CDR3 is built from 19 residues. The CDR3 nucleotides read TGCAGTGCCCCTCCTGGCAGGGGCCAACTAGCGGCGACCTACAATGAGCAGTTCTTC. Protein product: CSAPPGRGQLAATYNEQFF.

This clonotype was recorded a few times. The chain uses TRBV9 and TRBJ2-1, with D tentatively TRBD1 (5 bases). V was shortened by 7 bases and J by 6 bases, with 26 bases between the two germline ends. Per the germline V gene, CDR1 is SGDLS and CDR2 is YYNGEE. CDR3 size: 17 residues. The CDR3 here is CASHGQFTPRATNEQFF. The CDR3 nucleotides read TGTGCCAGCCATGGACAATTCACGCCTAGAGCGACCAATGAGCAGTTCTTC.

This clonotype was picked up a small number of times. V gene TRBV29-1 combines with J gene TRBJ2-5; the match to TRBD1 covers 8 bases. The CDR3 has 13 amino acids. With V trimmed by 2 bases and J by 11 bases, 10 bases remained unmatched. Germline loops: CDR1 SQVTM, CDR2 ANQGSEA. CDR3 sequence: CSVEPPDRVRQYF. In DNA, the CDR3 is TGCAGCGTTGAACCCCCGGACAGGGTTCGGCAGTACTTC.

This clonotype was detected a few times. V is TRBV10-3 and J is TRBJ1-5; 10 nucleotides match TRBD1. The CDR3 spans 14 residues. Germline V gives CDR1 ENHRY, CDR2 SYGVKD. V was pared by 8 bases and J by 3 bases, with 4 bases of the junction left unmatched. The CDR3 region is CAIGTGDNNQPQHF. CDR3 in DNA: TGTGCCATCGGGACAGGGGATAACAATCAGCCCCAGCATTTT.

The rearrangement links TRBV20-1 to TRBJ2-7; D gene uncertain. The J call may be incorrect, as the DNA end agrees better with TRBJ2-5. The germline CDR1 and CDR2 sequences are DFQATT and SNEGSKA (reference sequence). The CDR3 loop spans 14 amino acids. DNA of the CDR3: TGCAGTGCTACACAACCCAACTACGCGGTGACCCAGTACTTC. This translates into CSATQPNYAVTQYF.

V gene TRBV7-9 combines with J gene TRBJ1-1, with 8 bases lining up with TRBD1. Per the germline V gene, CDR1 is SEHNR and CDR2 is FQNEAQ (reference sequence). Trimming at V came to 1 base and at J to 3 bases, leaving 13 bases not matched to a gene. The CDR3 runs 18 residues. The CDR3 coding sequence is TGTGCCAGCAGCTTAGGGGCAGGCAGGGGGCGAGGGGACACTGAAGCTTTCTTT. This sequence encodes CASSLGAGRGRGDTEAFF.

The sample holds a few counts of this clonotype. The genes are TRBV7-2 and TRBJ2-7; possibly TRBD1 for D (5 bases). Germline V gene data show CDR1 as SGHTA and CDR2 as FQGNSA. V was shortened by 2 bases and J by 7 bases, with 15 bases between the two germline ends. The CDR3 covers 14 residues. CDR3 residues: CASSLRGPNTEQYF. CDR3 in DNA: TGTGCCAGCAGCTTAAGGGGCCCGAATACTGAGCAGTACTTC.

This chain connects TRBV7-9 to TRBJ2-6; D is ambiguous. Germline assignment: CDR1 SEHNR and CDR2 FQNEAQ (reference sequence). Trimming took off 3 bases at V and 3 bases at J, with 3 bases between the two ends. This CDR3 has 13 amino acids. This CDR3 is CASSFHGANVLTF. Written as DNA, the CDR3 is TGTGCCAGCAGCTTCCATGGGGCCAACGTCCTGACTTTC.

There are a few counts of this clonotype. The chain uses TRBV6-2 or TRBV6-3 and TRBJ2-5; 7 bases align to TRBD1. V trimming: 5 bases; J trimming: 3 bases; junction bases outside the gene matches: 0. This CDR3 is 12 amino acids long. Germline assignment: CDR1 MNHEY and CDR2 SVGEGT. CDR3 region: CASSGTEETQYF. CDR3 coding DNA: TGTGCCAGCAGTGGGACAGAAGAGACCCAGTACTTC.

This chain's CDR3 is CASSLDRRESRYQETQYF. CDR3 nucleotide sequence: TGCGCCAGCAGCTTGGACCGGCGGGAGTCCCGGTACCAAGAGACCCAGTACTTC. The rearrangement uses TRBV5-1 and TRBJ2-5, with 7 bases identical to TRBD2. After removal of 0 bases from V and 0 bases from J, the junction contained 11 bases not matched to a gene. Looked up from germline, CDR1 is SGHRS and CDR2 is YFSETQ. The CDR3 length is 18 residues.

Regarding this clonotype: This sequence may be a read error, since a much larger clone differs from it by one base. The chain combines TRBV3-1 with TRBJ2-5; the match to TRBD2 covers 15 bases. CDR1 and CDR2 (germline): LGHDT, YNNKEL (reference sequence). After removal of 6 bases from V and 11 bases from J, the junction contained 16 bases not matched to a gene. This CDR3 contains 17 residues. The CDR3 here is CASRQTGLAGGGDEQYF. The CDR3 region has the DNA TGTGCCAGCAGACAAACCGGACTAGCGGGGGGGGGCGATGAGCAGTACTTC.